Presented here are 26 T cell receptor beta chains from one specimen sequenced in a study of blood T cell repertoires in COVID-19. Measured with immunoSEQ multiplex PCR; TCRdb has only the in-frame clones, and not every one. The sample contains about 210,000 clones, around four fifths of which appear only once. The source material was peripheral blood. Source of these receptors: a man in his fifties with active or convalescent COVID-19.

The CDR3 reads CASSSSRQPQHF. CDR3 bases: TGTGCCAGCTCATCCTCCCGTCAGCCCCAGCATTTT. The rearrangement uses TRBV18 and TRBJ1-5; D remains unclear. CDR1 and CDR2 from the germline V gene are KGHSH and LQKENI. V was shortened by 5 bases and J by 6 bases, with 8 bases between the two germline ends. The CDR3 has 12 amino acids.

J is TRBJ2-5 and V is TRBV3-1 (or the pseudogene TRBV3-2); 7 bases line up with TRBD1. The junction had 10 bases not matched to a gene; V was cut back by 6 bases and J by 3 bases. Looked up from germline, CDR1 is LGHDT and CDR2 is YNNKEL (reference sequence). The CDR3 length is 15 residues. The CDR3 here is CASRPPGQSKETQYF. As DNA, the CDR3 is TGTGCCAGCAGACCTCCGGGACAGAGTAAAGAGACCCAGTACTTC.

This clone was seen once. The CDR3 DNA reads as TGTGCCAGCAGCGTAGTAGGTTGGCAGGGGGAGAAGGGGGCTTTCTTT. The encoded protein is CASSVVGWQGEKGAFF. V and J are TRBV9 and TRBJ1-1; 7 bases are a match to TRBD1. The germline V gene encodes CDR1 SGDLS and CDR2 YYNGEE. The CDR3 has 16 residues. The J segment lost 11 bases and the V segment lost 0 bases, leaving 16 bases of the junction unmatched.

V usage is TRBV27 and J usage is TRBJ1-2, with TRBD1 matching 8 bases. This CDR3 has 10 amino acids. Germline CDR1 reads MNHEY; CDR2 reads SMNVEV (reference sequence). Trimming at V came to 5 bases and at J to 13 bases, leaving 3 bases not matched to a gene. The CDR3 region is CASSITGGTF. CDR3 in DNA: TGTGCCAGCAGTATTACAGGGGGCACCTTC.

This clone showed up just once. The chain carries TRBV6-4 and TRBJ2-3; 9 bases agree with TRBD2. The CDR3 sequence is 18 residues long. J gave up 3 bases and V 0 bases, and 10 bases lay outside the gene matches. The germline V gene has CDR1 MRHNA and CDR2 SNTAGT. CDR3 protein: CASSDSREGSGLTDTQYF. CDR3 DNA sequence: TGTGCCAGCAGTGACTCGCGGGAGGGCTCCGGTCTGACAGATACGCAGTATTTT.

This sequence joins TRBV20-1 and TRBJ2-5; TRBD1 might be the D (5 bases). The CDR3 loop spans 11 amino acids. V was cut by 3 bases and J by 10 bases, with 12 bases left in between. In germline, CDR1 is DFQATT, CDR2 SNEGSKA (reference sequence). CDR3 sequence: CSASFTQGQYF. CDR3 DNA sequence: TGCAGTGCTAGCTTCACTCAGGGCCAGTACTTC.

CDR3 region: CASSHLPGQGYGYTF. CDR3 bases: TGCGCCAGCAGCCACCTACCGGGACAGGGATATGGCTACACCTTC. The J gene is TRBJ1-2, the V gene TRBV4-1; 9 nucleotides line up with TRBD1. Germline values: CDR1 MGHRA, CDR2 YSYEKL. V lost 3 bases to trimming and J lost 5 bases; unmatched junction nucleotides: 7. This CDR3 spans 15 amino acids.

The CDR3 region has the DNA TGTGCCACCCGACGGGCAGGGGAAGAGACCCAGTACTTC. This gives the protein CATRRAGEETQYF. This chain connects TRBV27 to TRBJ2-5; D possibly corresponds to TRBD1 (6 bases). CDR1 is MNHEY, CDR2 SMNVEV, per germline (reference sequence). V lost 10 bases and J 3 bases, leaving 15 bases between the germline ends. This CDR3 spans 13 amino acids.

This clone appeared once. The rearrangement uses TRBV7-2 and TRBJ2-3, with D possibly being TRBD2 (6 bases). The V and J ends lost 5 bases and 5 bases respectively, with 23 bases between them. The length of the CDR3 is 17 residues. Germline CDR1 SGHTA, CDR2 FQGNSA. CDR3 loop: CASSTRLGGRGGDTQYF. Here the CDR3 DNA reads TGTGCCAGCAGCACGCGCCTTGGAGGGAGAGGAGGAGATACGCAGTATTTT. The full variable domain, with the rest looked up from reference TRBV7-2 and TRBJ2-3, is GAGVSQSPSNKVTEKGKDVELRCDPISGHTALYWYRQSLGQGLEFLIYFQGNSAPDKSGLPSDRFSAERTGGSVSTLTIQRTQQEDSAVYLCASSTRLGGRGGDTQYFGPGTRLTVL.

This chain uses TRBV28 with TRBJ1-2; D unresolved. The CDR3 contains 14 residues. The germline V gene encodes CDR1 MDHEN and CDR2 SYDVKM. The V end was cut by 7 bases, the J end by 8 bases, with 20 bases between. DNA of the CDR3: TGTGCCAGCACCCGCCTCGGTGGAGGGCAAGGCTACACCTTC. Translating it yields CASTRLGGGQGYTF.

The chain couples TRBV11-2 to TRBJ1-5; TRBD1 matches 10 bases. V was clipped by 8 bases and J by 3 bases; unmatched bases: 7. Per the germline V gene, CDR1 is SGHAT and CDR2 is FQNNGV. CDR3 size: 15 residues. For the CDR3, the DNA is TGTGCCAGCGACGATGGGACAGGGGCCAATCAGCCCCAGCATTTT. It encodes CASDDGTGANQPQHF.

The V call is TRBV2, the J call TRBJ1-2; possibly TRBD1 for D (6 bases). The CDR3 is 12 residues long. V lost 6 bases and J lost 2, with 7 bases in between. Germline loops: CDR1 SNHLY, CDR2 FYNNEI. CDR3 in DNA: TGTGCCAGCAGCGGACAGAACTATGGCTACACCTTC. Translating it yields CASSGQNYGYTF.

This chain connects TRBV18 to TRBJ2-1, with 7 positions matching TRBD2. V trimming: 5 bases; J trimming: 3 bases; junction bases outside the gene matches: 13. Germline V CDR1 and CDR2: KGHSH, LQKENI. The CDR3 is made up of 17 amino acids. CDR3 DNA: TGTGCCAGCTCAACCCCTAGCGGCCAGACCCTCTACAATGAGCAGTTCTTC. This sequence encodes CASSTPSGQTLYNEQFF.

The V call is TRBV10-3, the J call TRBJ2-1, with a possible D match to TRBD2 (5 bases). V dropped 7 bases and J dropped 5 bases, with 9 bases sitting between them. Germline V lookup: CDR1 ENHRY, CDR2 SYGVKD. This CDR3 is built from 12 residues. CDR3 DNA: TGTGCCATCATTAGCGATCACAATGAGCAGTTCTTC. Its protein is CAIISDHNEQFF.

V usage is TRBV4-3 and J usage is TRBJ1-2; maybe TRBD1 (5 bases). This CDR3 contains 13 residues. Germline V gene sequence: CDR1 LGHNA, CDR2 YSLEER. V lost 3 bases and J 7 bases, leaving 12 bases between the germline ends. Here the CDR3 DNA reads TGCGCCAGCAGCCAGGGGTTGGGGGGTGGCTACACCTTC. Translating gives CASSQGLGGGYTF.

This clone has a single count. The chain links TRBV5-6 to TRBJ2-3; D is possibly TRBD2 (5 bases). This CDR3 contains 14 residues. Germline V gene data show CDR1 as SGHDT and CDR2 as YYEEEE. V lost 2 bases and J lost 0, with 7 bases in between. Here the CDR3 DNA reads TGTGCCAGCAGCTTCTCGGGGAGCACAGATACGCAGTATTTT. As protein: CASSFSGSTDTQYF.

This clone occurred once. The chain couples TRBV7-2 to TRBJ2-7; D may be TRBD2 (6 bases). The CDR3 length is 12 residues. Germline lookup yields CDR1 SGHTA and CDR2 FQGNSA. V lost 5 bases and J lost 6, with 11 bases in between. CDR3 loop: CASSLDYGEQYF. CDR3 nucleotides: TGTGCCAGCAGCCTGGACTACGGCGAGCAGTACTTC. Filled out from reference TRBV7-2 and TRBJ2-7, the complete variable domain reads GAGVSQSPSNKVTEKGKDVELRCDPISGHTALYWYRQSLGQGLEFLIYFQGNSAPDKSGLPSDRFSAERTGGSVSTLTIQRTQQEDSAVYLCASSLDYGEQYFGPGTRLTVT.

The CDR3 DNA is TGCAGCGTTGAAGTCACGGGGGACACTGAAGCTTTCTTT. It is translated as CSVEVTGDTEAFF. The genes are TRBV29-1 and TRBJ1-1, with D tentatively TRBD1 (5 bases). The V end was cut by 1 base, the J end by 3 bases, with 9 bases between. The CDR3 spans 13 residues. Germline loops: CDR1 SQVTM, CDR2 ANQGSEA.

The gene calls are TRBV19 and TRBJ1-5; no definite D call. CDR1 and CDR2 (germline): LNHDA, SQIVND (reference sequence). Trimming took off 5 bases at V and 0 bases at J, with 8 bases between the two ends. CDR3 length: 14 amino acids. CDR3 sequence: CASSGQNSNQPQHF. Written as DNA, the CDR3 is TGTGCCAGTAGTGGGCAGAATAGCAATCAGCCCCAGCATTTT.

The J gene is TRBJ1-4, the V gene TRBV25-1, with TRBD1 matching 7 bases. Trimming removed 7 bases from V and 0 bases from J; junction bases left unmatched: 2. CDR3 length: 14 amino acids. Germline loops: CDR1 MGHDK, CDR2 SYGVNS. CDR3 sequence: CASTRGPTNEKLFF. The CDR3 DNA reads TGTGCCAGCACGAGGGGGCCAACTAATGAAAAACTGTTTTTT.

The chain joins TRBV6-5 to TRBJ1-4, with D perhaps matching TRBD1 (6 bases). Trimming left V 0 bases short and J 3 bases short, with 11 bases between. The CDR3 is made up of 16 amino acids. Germline V gives CDR1 MNHEY, CDR2 SVGAGI. As DNA, the CDR3 is TGTGCCAGCAGTTACTCGATAGGACAGTCTAATGAAAAACTGTTTTTT. This translates into CASSYSIGQSNEKLFF.

This chain uses TRBV7-6 with TRBJ2-5; tentative D call: TRBD2 (6 bases). Germline V gene lookup returns CDR1 SGHVS and CDR2 FNYEAQ. V was shortened by 5 bases and J by 5 bases, with 21 bases between the two germline ends. The CDR3 spans 16 residues. The CDR3 DNA reads as TGTGCCAGCAGCCCCCGCGGGGTCAGACAACGCGAGACCCAGTACTTC. Translation gives CASSPRGVRQRETQYF. Based on the CDR3 plus reference TRBV7-6 and TRBJ2-5, the full variable domain is GAGVSQSPRYKVTKRGQDVALRCDPISGHVSLYWYRQALGQGPEFLTYFNYEAQQDKSGLPNDRFSAERPEGSISTLTIQRTEQRDSAMYRCASSPRGVRQRETQYFGPGTRLLVL.

In this sample, this clone turned up a few times. The chain has TRBV4-1 and TRBJ1-1, with a possible D match to TRBD1 (5 bases). CDR3 length: 15 amino acids. Germline-derived CDR1 and CDR2 are MGHRA and YSYEKL. V lost 3 bases and J 6 bases, leaving 17 bases between the germline ends. DNA for the CDR3: TGCGCCAGCAGCCAGTCCTGGGAGGGGCGGTCTGAAGCTTTCTTT. This encodes CASSQSWEGRSEAFF.

This clone appeared a few times. The chain carries TRBV7-3 and TRBJ2-2; D is ambiguous. The length of the CDR3 is 11 residues. Germline CDR1 SGHTA, CDR2 FQGTGA. The V gene lost 7 bases and the J gene lost 3 bases, with 3 bases spanning the gap. The CDR3 coding sequence is TGTGCCAGCACCGACACCGGGGAGCTGTTTTTT. Translation gives CASTDTGELFF.

This chain joins TRBV4-3 and TRBJ2-2; 9 positions match TRBD1. The CDR3 loop spans 15 amino acids. Germline V lookup: CDR1 LGHNA, CDR2 YSLEER. V lost 6 bases and J lost 5; bases outside the gene matches: 7. DNA for the CDR3: TGCGCCAGCAGGGGGGACAGGGACATTACCGGGGAGCTGTTTTTT. Protein product: CASRGDRDITGELFF.

The rearrangement joins TRBV6-8 to TRBJ1-1, with TRBD1 identical over 11 bases. V was pared by 8 bases and J by 4 bases, with 9 bases of the junction left unmatched. The CDR3 sequence is 15 residues long. Germline V gives CDR1 MNHGY, CDR2 SAAAGT. Written as DNA, the CDR3 is TGTGCCAGCCTTTGGGGGACAGGGGGGATCACTGAAGCTTTCTTT. This codes for CASLWGTGGITEAFF.